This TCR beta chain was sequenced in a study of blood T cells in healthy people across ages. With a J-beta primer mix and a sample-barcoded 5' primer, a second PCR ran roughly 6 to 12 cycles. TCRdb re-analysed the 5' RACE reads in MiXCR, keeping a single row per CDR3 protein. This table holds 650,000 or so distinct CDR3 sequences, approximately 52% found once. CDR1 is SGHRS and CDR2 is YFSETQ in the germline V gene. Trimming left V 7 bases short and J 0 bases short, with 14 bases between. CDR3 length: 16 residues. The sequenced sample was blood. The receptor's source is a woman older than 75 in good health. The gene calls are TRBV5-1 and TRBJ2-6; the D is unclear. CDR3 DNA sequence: TGCGCCAGCGAACCCTGGATGAGCTCTGGGGCCAACGTCCTGACTTTC. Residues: CASEPWMSSGANVLTF. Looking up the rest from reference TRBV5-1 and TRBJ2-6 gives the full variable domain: KAGVTQTPRYLIKTRGQQVTLSCSPISGHRSVSWYQQTPGQGLQFLFEYFSETQRNKGNFPGRFSGRQFSNSRSEMNVSTLELGDSALYLCASEPWMSSGANVLTFGAGSRLTVL.